Below are 25 T cell receptor beta chains sequenced from a single sample in a study of cytomegalovirus exposure and HLA in healthy donors. With 60 Vbeta and 13 Jbeta primers, the PCR was carried out. The repertoire was sequenced with immunoSEQ multiplex PCR; TCRdb's copy has only in-frame clones and lacks some. The data hold some 150,000 clones, with around 80% observed a single time. The source material was PBMCs. These receptors all come from a woman aged 18-29 years in good health and CMV-seronegative.

The chain has TRBV25-1 and TRBJ2-3, with a tentative D call TRBD1 (5 bases). The CDR3 is made up of 15 amino acids. The V end was cut by 1 base, the J end by 3 bases, with 11 bases between. Germline V CDR1 and CDR2: MGHDK, SYGVNS. The CDR3 bases are TGTGCCAGCAGTGAATGGGGCGGAGCAACAGATACGCAGTATTTT. Its translation: CASSEWGGATDTQYF.

The V gene is TRBV7-9, the J gene TRBJ2-1, with 12 nucleotides matching TRBD2. V dropped 5 bases and J dropped 6; count of bases not matched to a gene: 8. CDR1 is SEHNR, CDR2 FQNEAQ, per germline (reference sequence). This CDR3 spans 16 amino acids. The CDR3 nucleotides are TGTGCCAGCAGCCCCCGGACTAGCGGGATTGTCAATGAGCAGTTCTTC. Its protein product is CASSPRTSGIVNEQFF. The full variable domain, with the rest looked up from reference TRBV7-9 and TRBJ2-1, is DTGVSQNPRHKITKRGQNVTFRCDPISEHNRLYWYRQTLGQGPEFLTYFQNEAQLEKSRLLSDRFSAERPKGSFSTLEIQRTEQGDSAMYLCASSPRTSGIVNEQFFGPGTRLTVL.

The chain recombines TRBV9 with TRBJ2-4, with 7 bases lining up with TRBD2. Germline assignment: CDR1 SGDLS and CDR2 YYNGEE. V lost 2 bases to trimming and J lost 5 bases; unmatched junction nucleotides: 7. The CDR3 has 15 residues. Here the CDR3 reads CASSVGGRLQNIQYF. CDR3 sequence (DNA): TGTGCCAGCAGCGTGGGCGGGAGACTCCAAAACATTCAGTACTTC.

The rearrangement uses TRBV5-1 and TRBJ1-2; a possible D gene is TRBD1 (6 bases). Germline lookup yields CDR1 SGHRS and CDR2 YFSETQ. The germline V and J ends were trimmed by 0 bases and 8 bases, with 14 bases remaining between them. CDR3 size: 14 residues. CDR3 nucleotide sequence: TGCGCCAGCAGCTTGGCCATCGGGGGGCAGGGCTACACCTTC. Encoded protein: CASSLAIGGQGYTF.

In its sample, this clone was seen once. In nucleotides, the CDR3 is TGTGCCATCAGTGAGCCTGGACGGGGCTATGGCTACACCTTC. Translation: CAISEPGRGYGYTF. The J gene is TRBJ1-2, the V gene TRBV10-3; D gene uncertain. CDR1 ENHRY and CDR2 SYGVKD come from the germline V gene. The V end lost 2 bases, the J end lost 4 bases, and 11 bases lay between the germline ends. The CDR3 has 14 amino acids.

The chain combines TRBV2 with TRBJ1-2; D uncertain. Trimming left V 6 bases short and J 10 bases short, with 18 bases between. CDR3 length: 13 residues. Germline values: CDR1 SNHLY, CDR2 FYNNEI. The CDR3 coding sequence is TGTGCCAGCAGCTTCTTACATCGGAGCGCCTACACCTTC. As protein: CASSFLHRSAYTF. Full variable domain (missing parts from reference TRBV2 and TRBJ1-2): EPEVTQTPSHQVTQMGQEVILRCVPISNHLYFYWYRQILGQKVEFLVSFYNNEISEKSEIFDDQFSVERPDGSNFTLKIRSTKLEDSAMYFCASSFLHRSAYTFGSGTRLTVV.

This chain joins TRBV14 and TRBJ2-6; the D gene is possibly TRBD1 (5 bases). Germline loops: CDR1 SGHDN, CDR2 FVKESK. The V gene lost 0 bases and the J gene lost 0 bases, with 9 bases spanning the gap. The CDR3 is 17 amino acids. The CDR3: CASSQDPRASGANVLTF. CDR3 coding DNA: TGTGCCAGCAGCCAAGACCCCAGGGCCTCTGGGGCCAACGTCCTGACTTTC. The full variable domain, in which reference TRBV14 and TRBJ2-6 provide the parts outside the CDR3, is EAGVTQFPSHSVIEKGQTVTLRCDPISGHDNLYWYRRVMGKEIKFLLHFVKESKQDESGMPNNRFLAERTGGTYSTLKVQPAELEDSGVYFCASSQDPRASGANVLTFGAGSRLTVL.

In regard to this clone: Other DNA sequences in this sample translate to the same CDR3. The chain combines TRBV28 with TRBJ2-3; 12 positions agree with TRBD2. Germline assignment: CDR1 MDHEN and CDR2 SYDVKM. There are 15 residues in the CDR3. The V and J ends lost 5 bases and 3 bases, in that order; junction bases with no gene match: 3. CDR3 residues: CASSPGLAGTDTQYF. CDR3 coding DNA: TGTGCCAGCAGTCCCGGACTAGCGGGAACAGATACGCAGTATTTT.

The J gene is TRBJ2-7, the V gene TRBV19; 8 bases line up with TRBD1. Per germline, CDR1 LNHDA and CDR2 SQIVND (reference sequence). Trimming removed 8 bases from V and 2 bases from J; junction bases left unmatched: 5. The CDR3 has 13 residues. The CDR3 spells CASGRTGTYEQYF. The CDR3, as DNA: TGTGCCAGTGGACGGACAGGGACCTACGAGCAGTACTTC.

The J gene is TRBJ2-7, the V gene TRBV28, with 15 bases that match TRBD2. CDR3 size: 14 residues. V shed 8 bases and J 6 bases; nucleotides not matched to a gene: 5. Germline loops: CDR1 MDHEN, CDR2 SYDVKM. The CDR3 DNA sequence: TGTGCCAGCCTCGGGACTAGCGGGAGGTGCGAGCAGTACTTC. This sequence encodes CASLGTSGRCEQYF.

Concerning this clone itself: The sample has other DNA sequences that encode this CDR3 too. The V gene is TRBV12-5, the J gene TRBJ1-5; the D is unclear. V was clipped by 0 bases and J by 4 bases, with 13 bases between them. CDR3 length equals 16 residues. Looked up from germline, CDR1 is LGHNT and CDR2 is FRNRAP. Here the CDR3 reads CASGLVLAGYNQPQHF. The DNA for the CDR3 is TGTGCTAGTGGTTTGGTACTGGCAGGCTATAATCAGCCCCAGCATTTT. Variable domain in full (rest from reference TRBV12-5 and TRBJ1-5): DARVTQTPRHKVTEMGQEVTMRCQPILGHNTVFWYRQTMMQGLELLAYFRNRAPLDDSGMPKDRFSAEMPDATLATLKIQPSEPRDSAVYFCASGLVLAGYNQPQHFGDGTRLSIL.

This sequence joins TRBV15 and TRBJ1-1; the D gene is possibly TRBD1 (5 bases). CDR3 length: 18 amino acids. V shed 0 bases and J shed 0 bases, with 17 bases lying between them. Germline V lookup: CDR1 LNHNV, CDR2 YYDKDF (reference sequence). The CDR3 nucleotides read TGTGCCACCAGCAGAGATCCTCCCGCAGGGATCATGAACACTGAAGCTTTCTTT. It translates to CATSRDPPAGIMNTEAFF.

The chain employs TRBV6-4 and TRBJ2-3; 8 nucleotides match TRBD2. The CDR3 has 15 amino acids. The V gene end was trimmed by 3 bases and the J gene end by 7 bases; junction bases not matched to a gene: 9. The germline CDR1 and CDR2 sequences are MRHNA and SNTAGT. CDR3 bases: TGTGCCAGCAGTGATGCAGCGGGAGTTTCGAATACGCAGTATTTT. This codes for CASSDAAGVSNTQYF.

The chain employs TRBV7-2 and TRBJ2-7; D gene ambiguous. The CDR3 spans 15 residues. Germline lookup yields CDR1 SGHTA and CDR2 FQGNSA. V lost 2 bases and J 2 bases, leaving 13 bases between the germline ends. DNA for the CDR3: TGTGCCAGCAGCTTAAAGATTACAGAGACCTACGAGCAGTACTTC. This codes for CASSLKITETYEQYF.

The chain recombines TRBV16 with TRBJ2-5; D is unresolved. Gene TRBJ2-7 matches the end of the DNA better, so the J call may be wrong. CDR3 size: 14 residues. The V gene's germline CDR1 is KGHSY and CDR2 FQNENV. CDR3 region: CASSQSYETYEQYF. The CDR3 DNA follows: TGTGCCAGCAGCCAATCGTACGAAACCTACGAGCAGTACTTC.

This chain connects TRBV11-2 to TRBJ1-2, with D perhaps matching TRBD1 (6 bases). The CDR3 totals 14 residues. CDR1 SGHAT and CDR2 FQNNGV come from the germline V gene. V lost 4 bases and J 7 bases, leaving 16 bases between the germline ends. The CDR3 DNA follows: TGTGCCAGCAGCTCCTACAGGGAGGGAGGTGGCTACACCTTC. This translates into CASSSYREGGGYTF.

This sequence joins TRBV23-1 and TRBJ1-5; 8 bases fit TRBD1. TRBV23-1 is marked as an open reading frame, function uncertain. The CDR3 is made up of 18 amino acids. V trimming: 1 base; J trimming: 4 bases; junction bases outside the gene matches: 12. DNA for the CDR3: TGCGCCAGCAGTCAATTCGGAAATGGGACAGGTAGAAATCAGCCCCAGCATTTT. Translation: CASSQFGNGTGRNQPQHF.

The CDR3 loop reads CASSPGGGGYGYTF. Here the CDR3 DNA reads TGTGCCAGCAGCCCTGGAGGGGGGGGGTATGGCTACACCTTC. V and J are TRBV27 and TRBJ1-2; D is possibly TRBD1 (6 bases). Germline V gives CDR1 MNHEY, CDR2 SMNVEV (reference sequence). The ends were cut back, 6 bases at V and 5 bases at J, with 16 bases in the middle. There are 14 residues in the CDR3.

J is TRBJ1-1 and V is TRBV18; D uncertain. The germline V and J ends were trimmed by 2 bases and 2 bases, with 9 bases remaining between them. Germline assignment: CDR1 KGHSH and CDR2 LQKENI. This CDR3 contains 14 residues. In DNA form, the CDR3 reads TGTGCCAGCTCACCAGTCGGAGCTAACACTGAAGCTTTCTTT. It encodes CASSPVGANTEAFF. Based on the CDR3 plus reference TRBV18 and TRBJ1-1, the full variable domain is NAGVMQNPRHLVRRRGQEARLRCSPMKGHSHVYWYRQLPEEGLKFMVYLQKENIIDESGMPKERFSAEFPKEGPSILRIQQVVRGDSAAYFCASSPVGANTEAFFGQGTRLTVV.

The chain is built from TRBV5-4 and TRBJ2-7, with TRBD2 matching 10 bases. Germline values: CDR1 SGHNT, CDR2 YYREEE (reference sequence). The CDR3 length is 16 residues. V shed 4 bases and J 3 bases; nucleotides not matched to a gene: 10. CDR3 protein: CASSLGSSGSFYEQYF. The CDR3 DNA reads TGTGCCAGCAGCCTAGGTTCTAGCGGGAGTTTCTACGAGCAGTACTTC.

This chain links TRBV28 with TRBJ1-3; D is unclear. The V end was cut by 10 bases, the J end by 4 bases, with 11 bases between. CDR3 length: 12 residues. The germline gives CDR1 MDHEN, CDR2 SYDVKM. CDR3 amino acids: CATNRGGNTIYF. The CDR3 bases are TGTGCCACCAATCGAGGGGGAAACACCATATATTTT.

The chain carries TRBV5-4 and TRBJ2-2; possibly TRBD1 for D (6 bases). CDR1 and CDR2 (germline): SGHNT, YYREEE (reference sequence). CDR3 length equals 15 residues. With 4 bases removed from V and 3 bases from J, the gap between germline ends came to 13 bases. The CDR3 reads CASSRQAADTGELFF. CDR3 DNA: TGTGCCAGCAGCCGACAGGCTGCGGACACCGGGGAGCTGTTTTTT.

The chain has TRBV7-2 and TRBJ2-5; TRBD1 aligns across 9 bases. The CDR3 is 16 amino acids. CDR1 is SGHTA and CDR2 is FQGNSA in the germline V gene. With V trimmed by 5 bases and J by 7 bases, 14 bases remained unmatched. The CDR3 loop reads CASSIPGQGHPRTQYF. As DNA, the CDR3 is TGTGCCAGCAGCATACCGGGACAGGGCCATCCGCGGACCCAGTACTTC.

The genes are TRBV11-2 and TRBJ2-2; 14 nucleotides line up with TRBD2. This CDR3 is 18 amino acids long. The J segment lost 4 bases and the V segment lost 1 base, leaving 5 bases of the junction unmatched. Germline assignment: CDR1 SGHAT and CDR2 FQNNGV. The CDR3 coding sequence is TGTGCCAGCAGCTTAGTCGGACTAGCGGGAGGCCTCACCGGGGAGCTGTTTTTT. Its protein is CASSLVGLAGGLTGELFF.

The chain recombines TRBV6-5 with TRBJ1-4; 7 positions agree with TRBD1. The V and J ends lost 2 bases and 6 bases, in that order; junction bases with no gene match: 6. The CDR3 is 15 amino acids. Germline CDR1 MNHEY, CDR2 SVGAGI. CDR3 residues: CASSYGGRGDEKLFF. The CDR3 bases are TGTGCCAGCAGTTACGGAGGCAGGGGGGATGAAAAACTGTTTTTT.